This T cell receptor beta chain was retrieved from a study of T cell responses to AZD1222 COVID-19 vaccine. Trimming removed 0 bases from V and 13 bases from J; junction bases left unmatched: 6. This CDR3 contains 13 residues. CDR1 and CDR2 from the germline V gene are LGHNA and YSLEER. Comment on this clone: Antigen unknown.

Sequenced by immunoSEQ multiplex PCR; TCRdb stores in-frame clones only, minus some. The data show about 150,000 clones, with about 87% seen just once and roughly 9.1% held by the top ten. Study conclusions and caveats: Repertoires were obtained only post-peak T cell response. Clonal diversity may have been underestimated, and the donors were mostly white British, with more females than males.

The material was peripheral blood, obtained 28 days after the second AZD1222 dose. The chain carries TRBV4-3 and TRBJ2-1; TRBD2 agrees at 7 bases. This clonotype was obtained from an adult who received the AZD1222 COVID-19 vaccine. For the CDR3, the DNA is TGCGCCAGCAGCCAAGAAATCGGGAGGCAACAGTTCTTC. This encodes CASSQEIGRQQFF.